This TCR beta chain was sequenced in a study of early T cells in non-severe SARS-CoV-2 infection. Study-level background: Chains from this unsorted whole-blood bulk RNA could not be paired. Study-level results: There was a bias toward anti-spike CD8 responses in VDJdb matching, which missed private and CD4 specificities.

This clonotype has ten or more counts. As yet, its antigen is unknown. The protocol attached unique molecular identifiers to individual cDNA molecules. Using its own MiXCR run on the 5' RACE reads, TCRdb lists one record per CDR3 protein. The sample lists over 50,000 distinct CDR3 sequences, 10% to 11% occurring once. Trimming took off 0 bases at V and 7 bases at J, with 9 bases between the two ends. This CDR3 region has 12 residues. Germline values: CDR1 GTSNPN, CDR2 SVGIG (reference sequence). V gene TRBV30 combines with J gene TRBJ1-1; D is unresolved. The clonotype comes from an adult who was a healthcare worker with PCR-confirmed SARS-CoV-2 infection or an uninfected control (not recorded which). The sequenced material came from whole blood. CDR3 DNA sequence: TGTGCCTGGAGTGTAAATAAGAATGAAGCTTTCTTT. The encoded protein is CAWSVNKNEAFF.